The TCR beta chain described here comes from a study of beta chain features in type 1 diabetes. Broader study findings: Type 1 diabetes patients had moderately but significantly shorter TCRB CDR3s in all four CD4+ subsets. It was among patients, rather than healthy donors, that naive, central memory and Treg TCRB repertoires appeared more similar. VDJ junctions from type 1 diabetes patients carried fewer insertions and larger deletions.

Purity exceeded 98% in all sorted populations. With regard to this clone: What it binds is unknown.

V shed 4 bases and J shed 4 bases, with 8 bases lying between them. This CDR3 has 13 residues. Germline assignment: CDR1 PRHDT and CDR2 FYEKMQ (reference sequence). Reverse transcribing all isolated RNA meant expressed TCRB transcripts were sequenced. Assay used: immunoSEQ multiplex PCR; TCRdb lists only in-frame clones, some missing. Of 400,000 to 450,000 clones in the sample, 11% to 15% were seen once. The receptor's source is a man younger than 45 in good health. This rearrangement joins TRBV13 to TRBJ1-3; no reliable D call. Specimen: naive CD4+ T cells from blood. This CDR3 is CASSSVGGNTIYF. The CDR3 nucleotides read TGTGCCAGCAGCTCAGTGGGGGGAAACACCATATATTTT.